One sample yielded the 29 T cell receptor beta chains listed below, sequenced in a study of regulatory T cells in long-lasting Graves disease. Time point reported: persistent/refractory GD, antithyroid drugs over 5 years with positive TRAb. The authors made the TCR library using RNA they extracted from PBMCs. Building the TCR beta libraries relied on iRepertoire HTBI primers, and CDR3 regions underwent Arm-PCR. One entry per CDR3 protein, called by TCRdb with MiXCR from the multiplex PCR reads. The table records about 660,000 distinct CDR3 sequences, around 30% of them present only once. The specimen was peripheral blood mononuclear cells (PBMCs), collected when the disease was refractory, from a patient treated with antithyroid drugs. The receptors were gathered from a female donor with Graves disease.

The gene calls are TRBV20-1 and TRBJ1-5; possibly TRBD1 for D (6 bases). CDR3 size: 15 residues. With 3 bases removed from V and 4 bases from J, the gap between germline ends came to 16 bases. Germline V CDR1 and CDR2: DFQATT, SNEGSKA (reference sequence). CDR3 loop: CSARIRGGENQPQHF. In nucleotides, the CDR3 is TGCAGTGCTAGGATCAGGGGTGGGGAAAATCAGCCCCAGCATTTT.

This clonotype occurred a few times. The V and J genes are TRBV5-1 and TRBJ2-2; D not resolved. Trimming stripped 0 bases from V and 7 bases from J, with 10 bases between. The length of the CDR3 is 14 residues. Germline CDR1 reads SGHRS; CDR2 reads YFSETQ. The CDR3 loop is CASSLAPAGGELFF. CDR3 coding DNA: TGCGCCAGCAGCTTGGCCCCGGCCGGCGGGGAGCTGTTTTTT.

V is TRBV29-1 and J is TRBJ2-7, with 8 bases lining up with TRBD2. V trimming: 4 bases; J trimming: 7 bases; junction bases outside the gene matches: 6. Germline loops: CDR1 SQVTM, CDR2 ANQGSEA. The CDR3 covers 12 residues. Here the CDR3 reads CSVAGRGGEQYF. The CDR3, as DNA: TGCAGCGTTGCCGGGAGGGGGGGGGAGCAGTACTTC.

This rearrangement joins TRBV20-1 to TRBJ2-7, with 11 bases identical to TRBD2. The CDR3 has 15 residues. Germline lookup yields CDR1 DFQATT and CDR2 SNEGSKA (reference sequence). V was clipped by 5 bases and J by 1 base; unmatched bases: 7. This chain's CDR3 is CSAPSTSGSSYEQYF. CDR3 in DNA: TGCAGTGCTCCTAGTACTAGCGGGAGTTCCTACGAGCAGTACTTC.

The sample holds many counts of this clonotype. This chain links TRBV12-3 or TRBV12-4 with TRBJ2-5; TRBD2 aligns across 11 bases. V was clipped by 9 bases and J by 5 bases; unmatched bases: 20. This CDR3 has 18 amino acids. Written as DNA, the CDR3 is TGTGCCAGTTATGGCGGTACTAGCGGGAGCCCGGGAGAGGAGACCCAGTACTTC. This translates into CASYGGTSGSPGEETQYF.

This clonotype was detected a few times. The chain combines TRBV7-9 with TRBJ2-5; 9 bases align to TRBD1. Germline loops: CDR1 SEHNR, CDR2 FQNEAQ (reference sequence). Trimming cost V 3 bases and J 5 bases; bases outside gene matches: 10. This CDR3 comprises 16 residues. This CDR3 reads CASSFGLTGGMETQYF. Written as DNA, the CDR3 is TGTGCCAGCAGCTTCGGCTTAACAGGGGGCATGGAGACCCAGTACTTC.

The chain links TRBV27 to TRBJ2-7; D not certain. Germline V gene data show CDR1 as MNHEY and CDR2 as SMNVEV (reference sequence). Trimming stripped 3 bases from V and 2 bases from J, with 14 bases between. The CDR3 extends over 15 amino acids. CDR3 amino acids: CASSFGPTSPYEQYF. CDR3 nucleotides: TGTGCCAGCAGTTTCGGGCCCACCTCCCCCTACGAGCAGTACTTC.

This clonotype was counted many times. The chain uses TRBV12-3 or TRBV12-4 and TRBJ1-1; the D gene is possibly TRBD1 (5 bases). The CDR3 covers 13 residues. V dropped 3 bases and J dropped 1 base, with 6 bases sitting between them. CDR3 amino acids: CASSFRENTEAFF. As DNA, the CDR3 is TGTGCCAGCAGTTTCAGGGAGAACACTGAAGCTTTCTTT.

This clonotype was counted a few times. The rearrangement uses TRBV20-1 and TRBJ1-2; D remains ambiguous. Germline CDR1 is DFQATT and CDR2 is SNEGSKA (reference sequence). V lost 0 bases, J lost 4 bases, and 9 bases lay in between. The CDR3 runs 13 residues. CDR3 nucleotide sequence: TGCAGTGCTAGAGAGGGTTGGGGCTATGGCTACACCTTC. It translates to CSAREGWGYGYTF.

V gene TRBV19 combines with J gene TRBJ1-1, with D tentatively TRBD1 (6 bases). Germline V gives CDR1 LNHDA, CDR2 SQIVND (reference sequence). This CDR3 spans 14 amino acids. V lost 5 bases, J lost 6 bases, and 16 bases lay in between. The CDR3 nucleotides read TGTGCCAGTAGTGCTATAGGGGGAATCGCTGAAGCTTTCTTT. It codes for CASSAIGGIAEAFF. The full variable domain, its missing parts supplied by reference TRBV19 and TRBJ1-1, is DGGITQSPKYLFRKEGQNVTLSCEQNLNHDAMYWYRQDPGQGLRLIYYSQIVNDFQKGDIAEGYSVSREKKESFPLTVTSAQKNPTAFYLCASSAIGGIAEAFFGQGTRLTVV.

In DNA, the CDR3 is TGTGCCAGCAACCCGGGACTAGCGGGAGTAGGAACAGATACGCAGTATTTT. Its protein product is CASNPGLAGVGTDTQYF. The chain joins TRBV28 to TRBJ2-3, with 14 bases that match TRBD2. The length of the CDR3 is 17 residues. Germline V CDR1 and CDR2: MDHEN, SYDVKM. The V segment lost 7 bases and the J segment 3 bases; nucleotides outside the gene matches: 9.

The J gene is TRBJ2-7, the V gene TRBV20-1; a weak D match, TRBD1 (6 bases). This CDR3 region has 16 residues. V was trimmed by 0 bases and J by 0 bases, leaving 15 bases between them. Germline CDR1 reads DFQATT; CDR2 reads SNEGSKA (reference sequence). In nucleotides, the CDR3 is TGCAGTGCTAGAGATCATTTGGGACACATCTCCTACGAGCAGTACTTC. This translates into CSARDHLGHISYEQYF.

CDR3 DNA sequence: TGTGCCAGCACCCAGGGGGACAGGCATAGTGGATATGGCTACACCTTC. It encodes CASTQGDRHSGYGYTF. The rearrangement joins TRBV7-9 to TRBJ1-2; TRBD1 matches 8 bases. The CDR3 covers 16 residues. J gave up 5 bases and V 7 bases, and 15 bases lay outside the gene matches. Germline CDR1 SEHNR, CDR2 FQNEAQ (reference sequence).

The V call is TRBV19, the J call TRBJ2-5; 9 nucleotides agree with TRBD2. V trimming: 6 bases; J trimming: 5 bases; junction bases outside the gene matches: 13. The germline V gene has CDR1 LNHDA and CDR2 SQIVND (reference sequence). The CDR3 sequence is 16 residues long. CDR3 nucleotide sequence: TGTGCCAGTAGCCGAGGGACTAGCCGGGTTGTGGAGACCCAGTACTTC. The encoded protein is CASSRGTSRVVETQYF.

The gene calls are TRBV9 and TRBJ2-1; D unclear. The germline gives CDR1 SGDLS, CDR2 YYNGEE. This CDR3 has 12 amino acids. Trimming took off 1 base at V and 9 bases at J, with 8 bases between the two ends. CDR3 sequence (DNA): TGTGCCAGCAGCGTATTGGGTGGTGAGCAGTTCTTC. This sequence encodes CASSVLGGEQFF.

The chain recombines TRBV10-3 with TRBJ2-4; D gene uncertain. V gave up 0 bases and J gave up 6 bases, with 6 bases separating them. This CDR3 is 13 amino acids long. Germline assignment: CDR1 ENHRY and CDR2 SYGVKD. CDR3 region: CAISESIGNIQYF. The CDR3 DNA reads TGTGCCATCAGTGAGTCAATAGGAAACATTCAGTACTTC.

Many counts were recorded for this clonotype. This chain uses TRBV2 with TRBJ1-4; tentative D call: TRBD1 (5 bases). The V end was cut by 7 bases, the J end by 0 bases, with 12 bases between. The CDR3 is 15 amino acids. The V gene's germline CDR1 is SNHLY and CDR2 FYNNEI. DNA for the CDR3: TGTGCCAGCAAGCGGGGCGCCTCAACTAATGAAAAACTGTTTTTT. Residues: CASKRGASTNEKLFF.

V and J are TRBV27 and TRBJ2-1; TRBD2 matches at 11 bases. Trimming at V came to 8 bases and at J to 9 bases, leaving 12 bases not matched to a gene. Germline V gene data show CDR1 as MNHEY and CDR2 as SMNVEV (reference sequence). The CDR3 is 15 residues long. The CDR3 nucleotides are TGTGCCAGCGGAGCTATAGCGGGAGGGCCCGGTGAGCAGTTCTTC. Protein sequence: CASGAIAGGPGEQFF.

This clonotype was seen repeatedly, ten times or more. This chain uses TRBV6-5 with TRBJ1-2, with D maybe TRBD1 (5 bases). The germline CDR1 and CDR2 sequences are MNHEY and SVGAGI. The CDR3 length is 15 residues. Trimming took off 0 bases at V and 4 bases at J, with 12 bases between the two ends. This CDR3 is CASSYSGGGGYGYTF. CDR3 nucleotides: TGTGCCAGCAGTTACTCGGGGGGGGGAGGCTATGGCTACACCTTC.

This clonotype has only a few counts. The rearrangement uses TRBV20-1 and TRBJ2-5, with D tentatively TRBD2 (5 bases). The V and J ends lost 2 bases and 2 bases respectively, with 9 bases between them. This CDR3 is 13 amino acids long. From germline, CDR1 is DFQATT and CDR2 SNEGSKA (reference sequence). The DNA for the CDR3 is TGCAGTGCTAGACCCGGGATACAAGAGACCCAGTACTTC. This sequence encodes CSARPGIQETQYF.

This clonotype was seen repeatedly, ten times or more. DNA for the CDR3: TGCAGTGCCCATGACGACAGTGGGAACACTGAAGCTTTCTTT. It yields the protein CSAHDDSGNTEAFF. The chain links TRBV20-1 to TRBJ1-1, with D perhaps TRBD1 (5 bases). V gave up 6 bases and J gave up 1 base, with 15 bases separating them. CDR1 and CDR2 (germline): DFQATT, SNEGSKA (reference sequence). This CDR3 has 14 residues.

This clonotype has just a few counts. The rearrangement joins TRBV19 to TRBJ1-5; D is unclear. Trimming removed 5 bases at V and 5 bases at J, with 13 bases between. There are 14 residues in the CDR3. Germline V gene data show CDR1 as LNHDA and CDR2 as SQIVND (reference sequence). CDR3 amino acids: CASSEGSEDQPQHF. CDR3 bases: TGTGCCAGTAGTGAGGGATCGGAGGATCAGCCCCAGCATTTT.

This clonotype was counted ten times or more. This chain joins TRBV6-1 and TRBJ2-7, with TRBD1 matching 9 bases. The ends lost 5 bases at V and 3 bases at J; junction bases unmatched: 5. The germline V gene encodes CDR1 MNHNS and CDR2 SASEGT. CDR3 length: 14 residues. The chain's CDR3 is CASSNTGQGYEQYF. CDR3 sequence (DNA): TGTGCCAGCAGTAACACGGGACAGGGCTACGAGCAGTACTTC.

V and J are TRBV7-9 and TRBJ2-7; the match to TRBD1 covers 8 bases. The V gene end was trimmed by 6 bases and the J gene end by 3 bases; junction bases not matched to a gene: 4. The length of the CDR3 is 13 residues. Germline-derived CDR1 and CDR2 are SEHNR and FQNEAQ (reference sequence). CDR3 amino acids: CASSSGQDYEQYF. Here the CDR3 DNA reads TGTGCCAGCAGTTCGGGACAGGACTACGAGCAGTACTTC.

This rearrangement joins TRBV11-2 to TRBJ2-1; 9 bases agree with TRBD2. Germline assignment: CDR1 SGHAT and CDR2 FQNNGV. The CDR3 sequence is 16 residues long. Unmatched junction bases numbered 3, after V lost 1 base and J lost 2 bases. The chain's CDR3 is CASSLVPSGTYNEQFF. The DNA of the CDR3 is TGTGCCAGCAGCTTAGTACCTAGCGGGACCTACAATGAGCAGTTCTTC.

V is TRBV7-9 and J is TRBJ2-5; tentative D call: TRBD1 (6 bases). The CDR3 covers 15 residues. V shed 4 bases and J shed 5 bases, with 17 bases lying between them. Germline V gene sequence: CDR1 SEHNR, CDR2 FQNEAQ (reference sequence). The CDR3 here is CASSSALGARETQYF. The CDR3 bases are TGTGCCAGCAGCTCCGCCTTGGGGGCTCGGGAGACCCAGTACTTC.

This clonotype was recorded a few times. The chain recombines TRBV5-1 with TRBJ2-2, with 12 bases matching TRBD2. Germline lookup yields CDR1 SGHRS and CDR2 YFSETQ. The CDR3 has 16 residues. After removal of 4 bases from V and 7 bases from J, the junction contained 8 bases not matched to a gene. CDR3 nucleotides: TGCGCCAGCAGCGGCTCTAGCGGGAGGGCCTTCGGGGAGCTGTTTTTT. Translation: CASSGSSGRAFGELFF.

This clonotype was seen only a few times. J is TRBJ2-7 and V is TRBV6-1, with 7 bases identical to TRBD1. V lost 6 bases, J lost 3 bases, and 14 bases stayed unmatched. CDR3 length: 16 amino acids. Germline V lookup: CDR1 MNHNS, CDR2 SASEGT. CDR3 sequence: CASRQPPGQPGYEQYF. CDR3 nucleotides: TGTGCCAGCAGACAACCCCCGGGACAGCCGGGCTACGAGCAGTACTTC.

This clonotype was counted many times. The rearrangement joins TRBV20-1 to TRBJ2-2, with 9 bases fitting TRBD2. This CDR3 is built from 16 residues. Losses at the gene ends were 3 bases for V and 2 bases for J; bases not matched to a gene: 7. Germline V gives CDR1 DFQATT, CDR2 SNEGSKA (reference sequence). CDR3: CSASPWTSVNTGELFF. In DNA, the CDR3 is TGCAGTGCTAGCCCCTGGACTAGCGTCAACACCGGGGAGCTGTTTTTT.